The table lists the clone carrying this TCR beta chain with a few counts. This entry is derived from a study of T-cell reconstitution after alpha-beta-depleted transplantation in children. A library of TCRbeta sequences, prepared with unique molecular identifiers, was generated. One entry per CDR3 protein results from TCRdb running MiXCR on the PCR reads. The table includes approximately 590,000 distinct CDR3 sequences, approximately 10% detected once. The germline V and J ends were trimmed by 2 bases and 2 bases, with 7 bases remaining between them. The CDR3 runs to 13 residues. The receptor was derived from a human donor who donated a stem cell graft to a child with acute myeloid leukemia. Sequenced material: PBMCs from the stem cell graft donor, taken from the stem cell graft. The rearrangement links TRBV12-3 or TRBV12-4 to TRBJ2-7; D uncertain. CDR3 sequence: CASSLPSAYEQYF. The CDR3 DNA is TGTGCCAGCAGTTTACCCTCCGCCTACGAGCAGTACTTC.